The 21 T cell receptor beta chains given below trace back to one sample, sequenced in a study of cytomegalovirus exposure and HLA in healthy donors. The primer mix had 60 Vbeta and 13 Jbeta primers. Measured with immunoSEQ multiplex PCR; TCRdb has only the in-frame clones, and not every one. The table includes about 160,000 clones, 80% detected once. Input material: PBMCs. All receptors derive from a man under 40 in good health and CMV-seronegative.

This chain joins TRBV5-5 and TRBJ2-5; D gene unclear. Looked up from germline, CDR1 is SGHKS and CDR2 is YYEKEE (reference sequence). V was cut by 5 bases and J by 5 bases, with 16 bases left in between. The CDR3 length is 14 residues. The CDR3 loop is CASRGQVPWETQYF. The CDR3 DNA follows: TGTGCCAGCAGAGGTCAGGTCCCGTGGGAGACCCAGTACTTC. The full variable domain, with the rest looked up from reference TRBV5-5 and TRBJ2-5, is DAGVTQSPTHLIKTRGQQVTLRCSPISGHKSVSWYQQVLGQGPQFIFQYYEKEERGRGNFPDRFSARQFPNYSSELNVNALLLGDSALYLCASRGQVPWETQYFGPGTRLLVL.

The chain has TRBV29-1 and TRBJ2-7; TRBD2 aligns across 12 bases. The J segment lost 7 bases and the V segment lost 2 bases, leaving 15 bases of the junction unmatched. The CDR3 has 17 residues. CDR1 and CDR2 (germline): SQVTM, ANQGSEA. Here the CDR3 reads CSVELRLLAGGPGEQYF. The CDR3 coding sequence is TGCAGCGTTGAATTACGGTTGCTAGCGGGAGGGCCTGGAGAGCAGTACTTC.

This chain connects TRBV6-1 to TRBJ2-7; 8 nucleotides match TRBD2. Germline V gene lookup returns CDR1 MNHNS and CDR2 SASEGT. The CDR3 sequence is 14 residues long. Losses at the gene ends were 5 bases for V and 6 bases for J; bases not matched to a gene: 9. CDR3: CASSISTGGAEQYF. The CDR3 DNA follows: TGTGCCAGCAGTATTTCCACGGGGGGGGCCGAGCAGTACTTC.

This sequence joins TRBV7-2 and TRBJ1-1; D unresolved. The CDR3 runs to 14 residues. Germline V gene data show CDR1 as SGHTA and CDR2 as FQGNSA. The V gene lost 2 bases and the J gene lost 6 bases, with 13 bases spanning the gap. CDR3 DNA sequence: TGTGCCAGCAGCTTACTTTACCGCGGGTCTGAAGCTTTCTTT. The encoded protein is CASSLLYRGSEAFF.

The chain joins TRBV7-8 to TRBJ2-5; D is ambiguous. Germline V CDR1 and CDR2: SGHVS, FQNEAQ. The CDR3 contains 13 residues. Trimming shortened V by 1 base and J by 2 bases, and 5 bases separated the two germline ends. The chain's CDR3 is CASSLGRQETQYF. The CDR3 DNA reads TGTGCCAGCAGCTTAGGCCGGCAAGAGACCCAGTACTTC.

In nucleotides, the CDR3 is TGCGCCAGCAGTGAGTCGATCCCAGGGGCAGATACGCAGTATTTT. Its protein product is CASSESIPGADTQYF. The chain has TRBV10-1 and TRBJ2-3; tentatively, D is TRBD1 (6 bases). Between the trimmed V and J ends, which lost 0 bases and 4 bases, there was a span of 11 bases. CDR3 length: 15 residues. Germline CDR1 and CDR2: WNHNN and SYGVQD (reference sequence).

J is TRBJ1-5 and V is TRBV28; the D gene is possibly TRBD1 (5 bases). The V gene lost 7 bases and the J gene lost 1 base, with 11 bases spanning the gap. The germline V gene has CDR1 MDHEN and CDR2 SYDVKM. This CDR3 spans 14 amino acids. CDR3 region: CASTVDTSNQPQHF. The CDR3 nucleotides read TGTGCCAGCACCGTGGACACCAGCAATCAGCCCCAGCATTTT. The whole variable domain, filled in from reference TRBV28 and TRBJ1-5, reads DVKVTQSSRYLVKRTGEKVFLECVQDMDHENMFWYRQDPGLGLRLIYFSYDVKMKEKGDIPEGYSVSREKKERFSLILESASTNQTSMYLCASTVDTSNQPQHFGDGTRLSIL.

The rearrangement links TRBV9 to TRBJ1-2; possible D gene TRBD1, 6 bases. The CDR3 covers 15 residues. V was trimmed by 4 bases and J by 4 bases, leaving 17 bases between them. CDR1 is SGDLS, CDR2 YYNGEE, per germline. The CDR3 loop reads CASSPVGGRGYGYTF. The CDR3 bases are TGTGCCAGCAGCCCGGTCGGGGGGCGCGGCTATGGCTACACCTTC.

This rearrangement joins TRBV5-4 to TRBJ2-2, with 9 bases that match TRBD1. The CDR3 is 16 residues long. Germline V CDR1 and CDR2: SGHNT, YYREEE (reference sequence). Trimming cost V 4 bases and J 7 bases; bases outside gene matches: 11. In DNA, the CDR3 is TGTGCCAGCAGCCATCCGGGACAGGGTTTCAGCGGGGAGCTGTTTTTT. It is translated as CASSHPGQGFSGELFF. The full variable domain, in which reference TRBV5-4 and TRBJ2-2 provide the parts outside the CDR3, is ETGVTQSPTHLIKTRGQQVTLRCSSQSGHNTVSWYQQALGQGPQFIFQYYREEENGRGNFPPRFSGLQFPNYSSELNVNALELDDSALYLCASSHPGQGFSGELFFGEGSRLTVL.

This clone has just one count. The chain joins TRBV6-1 to TRBJ2-5; 11 bases fit TRBD2. The tail of the sequence fits TRBJ2-7 better, so the J call may be wrong. CDR3 length: 14 amino acids. Germline-derived CDR1 and CDR2 are MNHNS and SASEGT. CDR3 DNA sequence: TGTGCCAGCATCCCGGGACTAGCGGCTGGCGAGCAGTACTTC. It specifies CASIPGLAAGEQYF.

The CDR3 bases are TGTGCCAGCAGCTTAGATCTGGCTAGCGGGAGGTATACGCAGTATTTT. Protein sequence: CASSLDLASGRYTQYF. The chain links TRBV11-2 to TRBJ2-3, with 11 bases that match TRBD2. CDR3 length equals 16 residues. V lost 0 bases to trimming and J lost 7 bases; unmatched junction nucleotides: 6. Germline assignment: CDR1 SGHAT and CDR2 FQNNGV. Together with reference TRBV11-2 and TRBJ2-3, the CDR3 gives the full variable domain: EAGVAQSPRYKIIEKRQSVAFWCNPISGHATLYWYQQILGQGPKLLIQFQNNGVVDDSQLPKDRFSAERLKGVDSTLKIQPAKLEDSAVYLCASSLDLASGRYTQYFGPGTRLTVL.

CDR3 loop: CASSQGLAGPNEQFF. Written as DNA, the CDR3 is TGTGCCAGCAGCCAGGGACTAGCGGGGCCTAATGAGCAGTTCTTC. The V and J genes are TRBV7-3 and TRBJ2-1; 13 bases align to TRBD2. This CDR3 has 15 residues. Germline lookup yields CDR1 SGHTA and CDR2 FQGTGA. V lost 5 bases, J lost 7 bases, and 5 bases stayed unmatched. Filled out from reference TRBV7-3 and TRBJ2-1, the complete variable domain reads GAGVSQTPSNKVTEKGKYVELRCDPISGHTALYWYRQSLGQGPEFLIYFQGTGAADDSGLPNDRFFAVRPEGSVSTLKIQRTERGDSAVYLCASSQGLAGPNEQFFGPGTRLTVL.

This chain joins TRBV5-6 and TRBJ2-7; possibly TRBD2 for D (6 bases). Trimming left V 1 base short and J 5 bases short, with 16 bases between. There are 15 residues in the CDR3. CDR1 is SGHDT, CDR2 YYEEEE, per germline. The CDR3 reads CASSLLSLREDEQYF. Written as DNA, the CDR3 is TGTGCCAGCAGCTTGCTAAGCCTCAGGGAGGACGAGCAGTACTTC.

The gene calls are TRBV4-3 and TRBJ1-4; TRBD1 agrees at 7 bases. Per the germline V gene, CDR1 is LGHNA and CDR2 is YSLEER. With V trimmed by 4 bases and J by 7 bases, 9 bases remained unmatched. This CDR3 is 15 amino acids long. CDR3 region: CASSRGQAAGEKLFF. The CDR3 nucleotides read TGCGCCAGCAGCCGAGGACAGGCGGCAGGTGAAAAACTGTTTTTT.

The table lists this clone with a few counts. This rearrangement joins TRBV29-1 to TRBJ1-2, with D possibly TRBD1 on 5 matching bases. V dropped 6 bases and J dropped 8 bases, with 13 bases sitting between them. The CDR3 covers 11 residues. CDR1 SQVTM and CDR2 ANQGSEA come from the germline V gene. CDR3 sequence reads: CSVRDAWGYTF. Written as DNA, the CDR3 is TGCAGCGTGCGGGACGCCTGGGGCTACACCTTC.

The chain carries TRBV5-1 and TRBJ2-1, with TRBD2 identical over 11 bases. The CDR3 covers 17 residues. Looked up from germline, CDR1 is SGHRS and CDR2 is YFSETQ. Trimming took 2 bases from V and 4 from J; bases not matched to a gene: 8. The CDR3 region is CASSFTPTSGAYNEQFF. The CDR3, as DNA: TGCGCCAGCAGCTTCACACCGACTAGCGGGGCGTACAATGAGCAGTTCTTC.

The V gene is TRBV27, the J gene TRBJ2-7; D not certain. CDR1 and CDR2 (germline): MNHEY, SMNVEV (reference sequence). The CDR3 is 14 amino acids. Deletions cut 6 bases from V and 3 bases from J, with 15 bases between. The CDR3 bases are TGTGCCAGCAGAACTTCGGTCCCCCTCTACGAGCAGTACTTC. Translating it yields CASRTSVPLYEQYF.

The rearrangement links TRBV5-4 to TRBJ1-3, with unresolved D. The CDR3 covers 16 residues. Germline loops: CDR1 SGHNT, CDR2 YYREEE (reference sequence). The ends were cut back, 2 bases at V and 0 bases at J, with 12 bases in the middle. This chain's CDR3 is CASSLNWQNSGNTIYF. DNA of the CDR3: TGTGCCAGCAGCTTAAATTGGCAGAACTCTGGAAACACCATATATTTT.

V gene TRBV6-1 combines with J gene TRBJ2-5; the D gene is possibly TRBD2 (5 bases). V was cut by 2 bases and J by 1 base, with 14 bases left in between. Germline V gene sequence: CDR1 MNHNS, CDR2 SASEGT. This CDR3 comprises 16 residues. The CDR3 loop reads CASSEWRSPSQETQYF. The DNA for the CDR3 is TGTGCCAGCAGTGAATGGAGGTCGCCGTCCCAAGAGACCCAGTACTTC.

V gene TRBV28 combines with J gene TRBJ1-2; the match to TRBD1 covers 9 bases. The CDR3 is 14 amino acids. From germline, CDR1 is MDHEN and CDR2 SYDVKM. Unmatched junction bases numbered 6, after V lost 3 bases and J lost 7 bases. CDR3 sequence reads: CASSFTWTGAGYTF. The CDR3 DNA follows: TGTGCCAGCAGTTTTACTTGGACAGGGGCTGGCTACACCTTC.

CDR3 nucleotide sequence: TGTGCCAGCAGTCACCTCGGGGGAGCCGGGGCCGGGGAGCTGTTTTTT. Its translation: CASSHLGGAGAGELFF. The rearrangement links TRBV27 to TRBJ2-2; a possible D gene is TRBD2 (6 bases). Germline V gene sequence: CDR1 MNHEY, CDR2 SMNVEV (reference sequence). CDR3 length: 16 amino acids. The germline V and J ends were trimmed by 5 bases and 6 bases, with 19 bases remaining between them.